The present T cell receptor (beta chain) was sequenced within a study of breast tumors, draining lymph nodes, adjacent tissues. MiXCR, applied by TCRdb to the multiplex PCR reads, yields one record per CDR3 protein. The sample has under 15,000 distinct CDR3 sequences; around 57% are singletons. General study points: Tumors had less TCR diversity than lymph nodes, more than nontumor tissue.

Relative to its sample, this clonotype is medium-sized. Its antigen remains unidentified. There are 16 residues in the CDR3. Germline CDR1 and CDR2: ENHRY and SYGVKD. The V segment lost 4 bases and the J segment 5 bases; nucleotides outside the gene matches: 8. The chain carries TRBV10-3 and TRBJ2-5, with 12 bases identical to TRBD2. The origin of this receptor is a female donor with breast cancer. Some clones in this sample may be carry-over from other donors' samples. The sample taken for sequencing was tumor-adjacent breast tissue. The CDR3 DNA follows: TGTGCCATCAGTGCTGCTAGCGGGGGGGCAAGTGAGACCCAGTACTTC. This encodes CAISAASGGASETQYF.